A single T cell receptor (beta chain) is shown here with its context. Its matching antigen is unknown. Assay: immunoSEQ multiplex PCR; the TCRdb copy retains only in-frame clones and omits some. Among 9,000 to 13,000 clones, 60% to 80% were seen once, and the ten largest hold about 10%. This specimen comes from a study of PD-1 blockade in classical Hodgkin lymphoma. Study-wide findings and caveats: Undefined causes, possibly disease activity or prior therapy, underlie the repertoire differences. Newly diagnosed patients were said to have less baseline TCR diversity than healthy donors did.

J lost 3 bases, V lost 4 bases, and 11 bases had no gene match. The CDR3 loop spans 17 amino acids. Germline-derived CDR1 and CDR2 are SEHNR and FQNEAQ (reference sequence). The patients all showed relapse after autologous stem cell transplantation, while their brentuximab vedotin exposure varied. The sequenced sample was peripheral blood mononuclear cells (PBMCs), obtained at baseline. This clonotype was obtained from a human donor with classical Hodgkin lymphoma. The chain carries TRBV7-9 and TRBJ2-1; 8 nucleotides align to TRBD2. The DNA of the CDR3 is TGTGCCAGCAGCTCATCCGGGGCTAGCGGGTACTACAATGAGCAGTTCTTC. Protein sequence: CASSSSGASGYYNEQFF.